These T cell receptor beta chains were read from a single sample in a study of T cell repertoires in cytomegalovirus infection. MiXCR, run by TCRdb on the reads, gives a single entry per CDR3 protein. The data show approximately 500,000 distinct CDR3 sequences, with approximately 16% seen just once and roughly a quarter held by the top ten. Sample: CD8+ T cells from PBMCs. Receptors originate from a human donor in good health (CMV status not recorded). Some clones in this sample may be carry-over from other donors' samples. CDR3s include the opening cysteine and the closing phenylalanine or tryptophan. A D gene is named only where the DNA matches it firmly. Rows give clone size only sometimes, using once, few, many, or a class for an expanded clone.

d_call: TRBD1
clone_size: few
j_call: TRBJ1-1
v_call: TRBV5-1
cdr3_aa: CASSLTGGGFSEAFF
cdr3_nt: TGCGCCAGCAGCTTGACAGGGGGCGGCTTTTCTGAAGCTTTCTTT

d_call: -
clone_size: few
j_call: TRBJ1-3
v_call: TRBV6-2/TRBV6-3
cdr3_aa: CASSYSRRASGNTIYF
cdr3_nt: TGTGCCAGCAGTTACTCAAGGCGGGCCTCTGGAAACACCATATATTTT

d_call: -
clone_size: many
j_call: TRBJ1-1
v_call: TRBV7-8
cdr3_aa: CASIVKGTNTEAFF
cdr3_nt: TGTGCCAGCATTGTGAAGGGGACGAACACTGAAGCTTTCTTT

d_call: TRBD2
clone_size: few
j_call: TRBJ2-7
v_call: TRBV20-1
cdr3_aa: CSALDGGSDEQYF
cdr3_nt: TGCAGTGCTCTCGACGGCGGGAGCGACGAGCAGTACTTC

d_call: TRBD1
clone_size: few
j_call: TRBJ1-2
v_call: TRBV18
cdr3_aa: CASSPRGQGHSPPSPNYGYTF
cdr3_nt: TGTGCCAGCTCACCACGGGGACAGGGACATTCGCCGCCCTCCCCGAACTATGGCTACACCTTC

d_call: TRBD1
clone_size: few
j_call: TRBJ1-5
v_call: TRBV2
cdr3_aa: CAIGTGGSQPQHF
cdr3_nt: TGTGCCATTGGGACAGGGGGCTCTCAGCCCCAGCATTTT

d_call: -
clone_size: -
j_call: TRBJ2-3
v_call: TRBV11-3
cdr3_aa: CASSFVLGDTQYF
cdr3_nt: TGTGCCAGCAGCTTCGTCCTAGGAGATACGCAGTATTTT

d_call: TRBD2
clone_size: many
j_call: TRBJ2-7
v_call: TRBV25-1
cdr3_aa: CASSERLAGGYEQYF
cdr3_nt: TGTGCCAGCAGTGAGCGACTAGCGGGAGGGTACGAGCAGTACTTC

d_call: TRBD1
clone_size: many
j_call: TRBJ1-3
v_call: TRBV7-9
cdr3_aa: CASSLTGTGNLAGPGNTIYF
cdr3_nt: TGTGCCAGCAGCTTAACCGGGACAGGGAACCTGGCGGGTCCTGGAAACACCATATATTTT

d_call: TRBD1
clone_size: -
j_call: TRBJ1-1
v_call: TRBV12-3/TRBV12-4
cdr3_aa: CASRPSTGGMNTEAFF
cdr3_nt: TGTGCCAGCAGGCCGAGCACAGGGGGCATGAACACTGAAGCTTTCTTT

d_call: TRBD1
clone_size: many
j_call: TRBJ1-1
v_call: TRBV7-9
cdr3_aa: CASSLRQGLNTEAFF
cdr3_nt: TGTGCCAGCAGCTTGAGACAGGGGCTGAACACTGAAGCTTTCTTT

d_call: -
clone_size: few
j_call: TRBJ2-1
v_call: TRBV5-1
cdr3_aa: CASSLTGAQFF
cdr3_nt: TGCGCCAGCAGCTTGACCGGGGCCCAGTTCTTC

d_call: TRBD2
clone_size: many
j_call: TRBJ2-7
v_call: TRBV6-5
cdr3_aa: CASSYSREEDEQYF
cdr3_nt: TGTGCCAGCAGTTACTCGCGGGAGGAGGACGAGCAGTACTTC

d_call: TRBD1
clone_size: many
j_call: TRBJ1-2
v_call: TRBV12-3/TRBV12-4
cdr3_aa: CASSLRDRVPLAYGYTF
cdr3_nt: TGTGCCAGCAGTTTGAGGGACAGGGTGCCACTCGCCTATGGCTACACCTTC

d_call: -
clone_size: -
j_call: TRBJ2-3
v_call: TRBV7-9
cdr3_aa: CASSPRPVTDTQYF
cdr3_nt: TGTGCCAGCAGCCCAAGGCCGGTCACAGATACGCAGTATTTT

d_call: TRBD1
clone_size: few
j_call: TRBJ2-6
v_call: TRBV9
cdr3_aa: CASSVDRASGANVLTF
cdr3_nt: TGTGCCAGCAGCGTCGACAGGGCGTCTGGGGCCAACGTCCTGACTTTC

d_call: -
clone_size: few
j_call: TRBJ2-3
v_call: TRBV9
cdr3_aa: CASSVEGRYTDTQYF
cdr3_nt: TGTGCCAGCAGCGTAGAAGGCAGATACACAGATACGCAGTATTTT

d_call: TRBD1
clone_size: few
j_call: TRBJ1-1
v_call: TRBV20-1
cdr3_aa: CSAIQGMDTEAFF
cdr3_nt: TGCAGTGCTATACAGGGGATGGATACTGAAGCTTTCTTT

d_call: -
clone_size: few
j_call: TRBJ2-7
v_call: TRBV7-9
cdr3_aa: CASSPVQASPYEQYF
cdr3_nt: TGTGCCAGCAGCCCGGTCCAGGCCTCCCCTTACGAGCAGTACTTC

d_call: TRBD2
clone_size: -
j_call: TRBJ2-1
v_call: TRBV20-1
cdr3_aa: CSAGWGLAGSSDEQFF
cdr3_nt: TGCAGTGCAGGATGGGGACTAGCGGGGAGCTCTGATGAGCAGTTCTTC

d_call: -
clone_size: -
j_call: TRBJ1-5
v_call: TRBV5-1
cdr3_aa: CASSQTSETGGSNQPQHF
cdr3_nt: TGCGCCAGCAGCCAAACTTCCGAGACAGGAGGTAGCAATCAGCCCCAGCATTTT

d_call: -
clone_size: -
j_call: TRBJ1-2
v_call: TRBV14
cdr3_aa: CASSQDRPPFGGYTF
cdr3_nt: TGTGCCAGCAGCCAAGATCGACCCCCCTTCGGTGGCTACACCTTC

d_call: TRBD2
clone_size: many
j_call: TRBJ2-3
v_call: TRBV7-6
cdr3_aa: CASSTIGLAGGATDTQYF
cdr3_nt: TGTGCCAGCAGCACCATCGGGCTAGCGGGGGGTGCCACAGATACGCAGTATTTT

d_call: -
clone_size: many
j_call: TRBJ1-5
v_call: TRBV7-9
cdr3_aa: CASSRGGEKGNQPQHF
cdr3_nt: TGTGCCAGCAGCCGCGGCGGGGAAAAGGGCAATCAGCCCCAGCATTTT

d_call: TRBD2
clone_size: -
j_call: TRBJ2-7
v_call: TRBV7-9
cdr3_aa: CASSPGASGGQYF
cdr3_nt: TGTGCCAGCAGCCCTGGAGCTAGCGGTGGGCAGTACTTC

d_call: -
clone_size: -
j_call: TRBJ1-4
v_call: TRBV5-6
cdr3_aa: CASSASGRSQFF
cdr3_nt: TGTGCCAGCAGCGCCTCGGGACGAAGCCAGTTTTTT

d_call: -
clone_size: many
j_call: TRBJ1-5
v_call: TRBV27
cdr3_aa: CASSSFNQPQHF
cdr3_nt: TGTGCCAGCAGCAGTTTCAATCAGCCCCAGCATTTT

d_call: TRBD2
clone_size: -
j_call: TRBJ2-3
v_call: TRBV19
cdr3_aa: CASSQGLALNTDTQYF
cdr3_nt: TGTGCCAGTAGCCAAGGACTAGCGCTAAACACAGATACGCAGTATTTT

d_call: -
clone_size: -
j_call: TRBJ1-6
v_call: TRBV2
cdr3_aa: CASRARPSSYNSPLHF
cdr3_nt: TGTGCCAGCAGGGCAAGACCGAGCTCCTATAATTCACCCCTCCACTTT

d_call: -
clone_size: -
j_call: TRBJ2-7
v_call: TRBV4-1
cdr3_aa: CASSLHPGRVYEQYF
cdr3_nt: TGCGCCAGCAGCCTCCACCCTGGCAGGGTCTACGAGCAGTACTTC

d_call: -
clone_size: -
j_call: TRBJ2-7
v_call: TRBV4-1
cdr3_aa: CASSQGALGSYEQYF
cdr3_nt: TGCGCCAGCAGCCAAGGGGCGTTGGGATCCTACGAGCAGTACTTC

d_call: -
clone_size: -
j_call: TRBJ2-3
v_call: TRBV4-1
cdr3_aa: CARSQEGGEVDTQYF
cdr3_nt: TGCGCCCGCAGCCAAGAGGGGGGGGAGGTAGATACGCAGTATTTT

d_call: -
clone_size: -
j_call: TRBJ2-5
v_call: TRBV12-3/TRBV12-4
cdr3_aa: CASSFSGPEETQYF
cdr3_nt: -

d_call: TRBD1
clone_size: -
j_call: TRBJ1-2
v_call: TRBV27
cdr3_aa: CSSRPGTGPNYGYTF
cdr3_nt: TGTTCTTCCCGCCCCGGGACAGGTCCTAACTATGGCTACACCTTC